This TCR beta chain emerged from a study of blood T cells in healthy people across ages (dated by TCRdb to about 2015). For the wider study: Template switching captured roughly one uniquely barcoded TCR beta cDNA molecule per two T cells in model experiments. For two donors (one aged 18 to 29 and one aged 80 or older), the study analyzed two additional independent replicas of 1 million unique cDNA reads from the same blood draw. The donors were split into four age groups: young (average about 15 years), middle-aged (39), aged (roughly 68) and long-lived (under 85). Using deep sequencing normalized with unique cDNA molecular identifiers, the study measured how TCR beta repertoire diversity changes with age.

Receptors were amplified or captured by 5' RACE. The run used an Illumina HiSeq 2500. A second PCR of 7 to 11 cycles was run with a J-beta primer mix and a sample-barcoded 5' primer. A template-switch 5' adaptor carrying 12 random nucleotides introduced a unique molecular identifier onto each TCR beta cDNA molecule. Each sample yielded at least 2.5 million CDR3-containing paired-end reads. The Mint cDNA synthesis kit, primed by a TRBC-specific oligonucleotide, was used to synthesize first-strand cDNA from all RNA. Following uracil-DNA glycosylase treatment, a first 18-cycle PCR with universal primers M1SS and BC2_uni_R was performed on all cDNA. Per the source publication's procedure: Each sample was normalized by randomly selecting 1 million high-quality reads, each carrying a distinct molecular identifier. Instead of being binned into consensus sequences, reads that shared molecular identifiers were thrown out. MiTCR, run with a Q25 quality threshold and the strictest error-elimination algorithm, handled CDR3 identification, clonotype clustering and error correction. Lower-bound total TCR beta diversity was estimated with a nonparametric unseen species model using Euler transformation. TCRdb reprocessing: public reads trimmed at Q25 with fastp, clones called with MiXCR, in-frame beta chains kept. Rows matching on CDR3 protein sequence are summarized as one entry with the most common DNA and genes. TCRdb, rather than the study authors, made the V and J calls. Recorded for this sample are some 760,000 distinct CDR3 sequences; roughly 25% of them occurred a single time. Together, the top ten hold roughly a tenth of the sample.

In the case of this clonotype: Its antigen remains undetermined. Base-call qualities are not available, and no considerably larger clone is one nucleotide away.

The 39 donors, aged roughly 6 to 90 years, were systemically healthy Caucasian individuals from Russia. Around 9.8 milliliters of peripheral blood were collected from each donor into EDTA-treated Vacutainer tubes. Ficoll-Paque density-gradient centrifugation was used to isolate PBMCs, with at least 6.5 million per sample. Trizol reagent was used to extract total RNA from the PBMCs, yielding at least 5.5 micrograms per sample. For every donor, an aliquot of PBMCs went through flow cytometry to measure the percentages of naive CD45RAhigh/CD27high T cells. Beyond this particular receptor, the publication reports: Estimates of total diversity based on one million sequenced T cells were considered lower bounds and underestimates. The CMV infection status of donors was not known, potentially confounding age-related changes in expanded clonotypes. As age increased, observed TCR beta diversity per million T cells dropped in a roughly linear way, and a significant reduction was already evident by age 40. Observed TCR beta diversity correlated strongly with the percentage of naive T cells measured by flow cytometry. Bulk unsorted PBMC profiling prevented conclusive comparison of naive and antigen-experienced compartments. Compared with the aged group, the long-lived group had more naive CD4+ T cells, fewer expanded clones and increased TCR diversity, a pattern suggesting age selection.

The CDR3 starts with the cysteine, ends with the phenylalanine, and has 15 residues. Only the CDR3 portion is preserved as DNA: 45 bases, with reading frame beginning at the first base. The germline V gene supplies CDR1 SGHRS and CDR2 YFSETQ. V trim: 1 base; J trim: 4 bases; unmatched bases: 4. Separately, the same data were catalogued under a study of T cells of mothers and their children. As the second publication notes: Nine systemically healthy Caucasian individuals, comprising three mothers and their six children, were included as donors. cDNA synthesis consumed the entire amount of extracted RNA, loaded at 1.5 ug RNA in each 15 ul reaction. In the second PCR, the M1S primer added sample barcodes and 2-4 random nucleotides. More than 9 million TCR beta CDR3 reads were obtained from each mother, and about 3 million reads were obtained from each child. Thymic selection similarly shapes TCR recombination output in related and unrelated pairs, with minor effect from inherited differences. Normalized repertoire overlap was always found to be slightly, but never significantly, higher in related mother-child pairs than in unrelated mother-child pairs. No persistent microchimeric T cell clones were detected, at a sensitivity of roughly 93 clones per million clonotypes. In the study, deep NGS was used to compare the TCR beta repertoires of mothers and children, and features distinguishing related mother-child pairs from unrelated individuals were sought. Mothers averaged about 40 +/- 4 years of age and children averaged roughly 12 +/- 4 years. After adapter ligation was performed with NEBNext reagents, the libraries were sequenced on an Illumina HiSeq 2000 with 100+100 nt paired-end reads. To prevent cross-contamination, the mother and child libraries were prepared a month apart and were sequenced in separate runs. Between about 500,000 and 2,100,000 distinct TCR beta clonotypes were identified per donor. Naive TCR beta clonotypes were estimated from low-frequency clonotypes matched to each donor's FACS-determined naive share, without sorting.

The rearrangement combines TRBV5-1 with TRBJ1-1; the junction holds 10 bases that match TRBD1. Sample: blood. This clonotype was obtained from a boy under 18 in good health. CDR3 reads: CASSLTDRGSTEAFF. The nucleotide sequence reads as follows: TGCGCCAGCAGCTTGACGGACAGGGGGTCCACTGAAGCTTTCTTT.